The text below deals with one T cell receptor (beta chain). This clone has just one count. The clone's antigen remains unknown. No much larger clonotype is one base removed from it; base qualities were not supplied. TCR CDR3 regions were amplified from genomic DNA by multiplex PCR using the deep immunoSEQ assay. Extracted genomic DNA from each cell subset was distributed evenly across all wells of several immunoSEQ 96-well plates, and each plate was treated as a replicate. For sorted subsets, 150 to 200 ng genomic DNA, equal to 30,000 or so T cell genomes, was loaded into each replicate PCR. Purified libraries were quantified with a Qubit 3.0 fluorometer, sized on a Bioanalyzer 2100, and re-quantified with the KAPA Library Quantification kit. Every immunoSEQ 96-well plate was sequenced on a separate single-read 150-cycle Illumina NextSeq 550 flow cell. The paper's processing steps were these. Because the immunoSEQ output included only junctional sequences and no quality scores, the filtering could not be the same as the filtering used for full-length reads. Sequences were annotated with PyIR, a Python wrapper for IgBLAST v1.9, using IMGT germline references to assign V/J genes and CDR3. Reads were filtered out if the reads had weak V/J assignments (E-value above 1e-6), no CDR3, stop codons, out-of-frame junctions, or ambiguous translated residues. V3J clonotypes were defined by identical inferred V gene, J gene, and CDR3 amino acid sequence. To compute the percentage overlap between repertoires, the number of shared unique clonotypes was divided by the size of the smaller repertoire. RTK rarefaction, the Chao1 estimator, and Recon v2.1 estimates of unobserved clonotypes were used to assess repertoire richness. For all TCRbeta clonotypes obtained by the gDNA method from a few donors, generation probabilities were computed with OLGA. Sourced from immuneACCESS, this table was stored by TCRdb with only in-frame sequences that have V and J called. A share of the clones is absent; for the studies checked, an unresolved V gene accounts for under half, and the remainder has no known explanation. D and trimming come from the DNA, and the V and J calls and clone size come from that table. For this sample the table gives some 500,000 clones, of which 90% to 97% were detected only once. The ten biggest clones cover nearly 0.065% of the sample.

Healthy HIV-negative adults with no recently reported acute infections or vaccinations were included as donors. Every donor was a Caucasian adult residing in Nashville, Tennessee, USA. CD4+ T cells were enriched by magnetic negative selection; naive cells were then positively selected on CD45RA, and the negative fraction formed the memory subset. Blood was obtained by leukapheresis, after which PBMCs were separated by Ficoll-Histopaque density gradient centrifugation and cryopreserved in liquid nitrogen vapor phase. Analytical flow cytometry was used to check the purity and quantity of each magnetically sorted T cell population. Genomic DNA was isolated from every sorted fraction and measured by UV absorbance on a Nanodrop 2000c. The data belong to a study of shared clonotypes between healthy human individuals (dated by TCRdb to about 2020). With regard to the full study: A few men and two women, aged 18 to 49 years, made up the cohort. Different laboratories and diverse techniques were used to prepare libraries and sequence TCR repertoires, to increase sequencing depth and limit assay-specific biases. Each donor's leukapheresis produced roughly between about 0.8 and 10 billion PBMCs. For each donor, three plates each were used for CD4 naive and CD4 memory, two plates were used for CD8 naive, and one plate was used for CD8 memory. The study deeply sequenced blood TCR repertoires of five healthy adults to estimate repertoire size and the extent of clonotype sharing between individuals.

The full study reports these points: Sampling was restricted to blood, and TCR repertoires in tissue are likely to differ from TCR repertoires in blood. The small number of donors limited the genetic and exposure-history diversity represented. Even with the large sequencing depth, rarefaction of the sorted-subset datasets indicated that sequencing was incomplete. Based on pairwise subsampling, the degree of clonotype sharing among donors was expected to be affected by sequencing depth. About 5% of naive CD4, approximately 3.7% of naive CD8, about 2.4% of memory CD4, and 0.4% of memory CD8 clonotypes were shared across four donors. Clonotypes shared by all four sorted-subset donors showed higher generation probabilities than non-shared clonotypes. Larger estimated clonotype richness was generally found for naive subsets than for memory subsets.

CDR1 and CDR2, per the germline V gene, are SGHTA and FQGTGA. The CDR3 holds 15 amino acids from the cysteine to the phenylalanine. Kept here is only the CDR3 DNA, which spans 45 bases and is read in frame from base 1. Trimming takes 0 bases from V and 6 bases from J, and the germline ends sit 14 bases apart. The sequence was collected from a woman aged 25-40 years in good health. Material: naive CD4+ T cells sorted from blood. This specimen's cell subset or site label, per the study, means: CD45RA+ positively selected. The chain employs TRBV7-3 and TRBJ1-2; D gene: possibly TRBD1, on 5 matching bases. The CDR3 is CASSLTQGGSDGYTF. The nucleotide sequence reads TGTGCCAGCAGCTTAACGCAGGGCGGATCCGATGGCTACACCTTC.